This T cell receptor (beta chain) was sequenced during a study of spatial heterogeneity in lung cancer (dated 2019 in TCRdb). Concerning the study at large: Beta-chain transcripts were consistently detected in greater numbers than alpha-chain transcripts, which likely reflects a higher abundance of beta-chain transcripts. TCR repertoire features were related to nonsynonymous mutation counts determined by whole-exome sequencing of tumor tissue. In the raw uncorrected reads, each unique combination of TCR and UMI appeared more than ten times on average. TCR alpha and beta repertoires were quantitatively compared across multiple tumor regions, matched nontumor lung and blood in non-small cell lung cancer. Both alpha and beta chains were TCR-sequenced in samples taken at surgery, namely 220 tumor regions, fewer than 80 matched nontumor lung samples and 50 to 60 PBMC samples.

Per the publication, the time point label means: sample taken at primary tumor resection. The donors were some 76 patients from the lung TRACERx cohort who had early-stage, untreated non-small cell lung cancer. For TCR sequencing, whole RNA was extracted from tumor and nontumor lung tissue, or from cryopreserved PBMC samples, and no cell sorting was done. Patients were selected for TCR sequencing only if sufficient RNA was available from at least two tumor regions. The CDR3 covers 16 residues, taking in both the cysteine and the phenylalanine. Here the CDR3 DNA is all that survives: 48 bases in frame from base 1. The germline V gene encodes CDR1 SGDLS and CDR2 YYNGEE. Ends trimmed: V by 0 bases, J by 5 bases; bases unmatched to a gene: 6. This clonotype was recorded at least ten times. There is no known antigen for this receptor. Nothing much larger sits one base from this clone, and base qualities are not available.

Receptor libraries were prepared by 5' RACE. Data came from a NextSeq 500. To allow correction of PCR and sequencing errors, the TCR library protocol tagged every TCR cDNA molecule with a unique molecular identifier. From the authors' description of their analysis: TCR identification, UMI-based error correction and CDR3 extraction were performed with Decombinator tools. TCRs above a frequency of 2 per 1,000, corresponding to the top 1% of the tumor frequency distribution, were defined as expanded. Renyi diversity was calculated using the R vegan package after each repertoire was subsampled 100 times to 5,000 TCRs. CDR3 similarity networks were built from amino acid triplet string-kernel similarity, with CDR3s being connected when pairwise similarity was above 0.82. TCRdb itself trimmed the public reads at Q25 with fastp, ran MiXCR and retained productive beta chains. Each CDR3 protein appears once, grouped with its most common genes and DNA. TCRdb, rather than the study authors, made the V and J calls. This sample is represented by approximately 40,000 distinct CDR3 sequences; 6.5% to 9.5% of them were singletons. The ten largest clones capture under 30% of the sample.

Study-level results and caveats: Confirming at a functional level the hypothesis that regional TCRs recognize regional mutations was considered to require additional single-cell paired TCR alpha and beta sequencing. Ubiquitous expanded tumor TCRs showed up in blood more often at tumor resection than at routine follow-up.

The sequenced sample was PBMCs, obtained at surgery. The receptor comes from a male donor with early-stage non-small cell lung cancer. The chain is assembled from TRBV9 and TRBJ2-1; TRBD2 matches 9 bases in the middle. At the DNA level, the sequence is TGTGCCAGCAGCGTAGCGCCTAGCGGGATCAACAATGAGCAGTTCTTC. Its amino acids are CASSVAPSGINNEQFF.